Presented here are 23 T cell receptor beta chains from one specimen sequenced in a study of T cell responses to AZD1222 COVID-19 vaccine. Using immunoSEQ multiplex PCR, the repertoire was profiled, and TCRdb retains in-frame clones only, with some absent. Found here are approximately 150,000 clones, around 84% of them singletons; the top ten hold about 5%. The sample was peripheral blood, taken 28 days after the second AZD1222 dose. The receptor source for this set is an adult who received the AZD1222 COVID-19 vaccine.

V gene TRBV5-1 combines with J gene TRBJ1-4; perhaps TRBD1 as D (5 bases). V lost 0 bases, J lost 8 bases, and 17 bases lay in between. Germline V gene sequence: CDR1 SGHRS, CDR2 YFSETQ. The CDR3 spans 16 residues. CDR3 nucleotides: TGCGCCAGCAGCTTGGGGGACGCCAGCTTGGGAGAAAAACTGTTTTTT. It codes for CASSLGDASLGEKLFF. Together with reference TRBV5-1 and TRBJ1-4, the CDR3 gives the full variable domain: KAGVTQTPRYLIKTRGQQVTLSCSPISGHRSVSWYQQTPGQGLQFLFEYFSETQRNKGNFPGRFSGRQFSNSRSEMNVSTLELGDSALYLCASSLGDASLGEKLFFGSGTQLSVL.

The rearrangement uses TRBV4-1 and TRBJ2-2; tentatively, D is TRBD1 (5 bases). The germline CDR1 and CDR2 sequences are MGHRA and YSYEKL. The CDR3 loop spans 15 amino acids. V was shortened by 3 bases and J by 2 bases, with 10 bases between the two germline ends. In nucleotides, the CDR3 is TGCGCCAGCAGCCACGGAACAGGAAACACCGGGGAGCTGTTTTTT. Its translation is CASSHGTGNTGELFF.

This rearrangement joins TRBV2 to TRBJ2-3; no definite D call. The CDR3 spans 13 residues. Germline CDR1 is SNHLY and CDR2 is FYNNEI. V dropped 7 bases and J dropped 6 bases, with 14 bases sitting between them. The CDR3 is CASTSKIVDTQYF. DNA of the CDR3: TGTGCCAGCACTTCGAAGATTGTGGATACGCAGTATTTT.

This chain uses TRBV6-5 with TRBJ2-7; D not certain. In germline, CDR1 is MNHEY, CDR2 SVGAGI. V was pared by 2 bases and J by 2 bases, with 13 bases between. The length of the CDR3 is 15 residues. In DNA, the CDR3 is TGTGCCAGCAGTTACAGTAGAGACGTCGCCTACGAGCAGTACTTC. Translated: CASSYSRDVAYEQYF.

The V and J genes are TRBV5-6 and TRBJ2-7, with D maybe TRBD1 (6 bases). Between the trimmed V and J ends, which lost 1 base and 0 bases, there was a span of 14 bases. Germline assignment: CDR1 SGHDT and CDR2 YYEEEE. This CDR3 spans 16 amino acids. CDR3: CASSLQGYVSSYEQYF. The CDR3 DNA reads as TGTGCCAGCAGCTTGCAGGGGTATGTTAGCTCCTACGAGCAGTACTTC. The full variable domain, with the rest looked up from reference TRBV5-6 and TRBJ2-7, is DAGVTQSPTHLIKTRGQQVTLRCSPKSGHDTVSWYQQALGQGPQFIFQYYEEEERQRGNFPDRFSGHQFPNYSSELNVNALLLGDSALYLCASSLQGYVSSYEQYFGPGTRLTVT.

The chain has TRBV9 and TRBJ1-2; D is unclear. Trimming removed 6 bases at V and 2 bases at J, with 14 bases between. This CDR3 contains 14 residues. Germline V gives CDR1 SGDLS, CDR2 YYNGEE. The CDR3 DNA sequence: TGTGCCAGCACGCCCGGGCAGTCCAACTATGGCTACACCTTC. Residues: CASTPGQSNYGYTF.

The chain employs TRBV7-2 and TRBJ2-1, with D possibly TRBD1 on 5 matching bases. The germline V gene encodes CDR1 SGHTA and CDR2 FQGNSA. V gave up 2 bases and J gave up 1 base, with 9 bases separating them. The CDR3 contains 15 residues. In DNA, the CDR3 is TGTGCCAGCAGCTTAAGTCGACAGTCCTACAATGAGCAGTTCTTC. Its translation is CASSLSRQSYNEQFF.

This clone was detected only once. The chain uses TRBV27 and TRBJ2-7; unclear D gene. The V gene's germline CDR1 is MNHEY and CDR2 SMNVEV (reference sequence). V was pared by 9 bases and J by 0 bases, with 12 bases between. This CDR3 region has 13 residues. The CDR3 coding sequence is TGTGCCAGTAGACTCGCAGGCTCCTACGAGCAGTACTTC. Amino acids: CASRLAGSYEQYF.

The chain links TRBV6-5 to TRBJ1-1; D perhaps matches TRBD1 (5 bases). This CDR3 is 13 amino acids long. Germline V gene sequence: CDR1 MNHEY, CDR2 SVGAGI. V was shortened by 6 bases and J by 4 bases, with 12 bases between the two germline ends. DNA for the CDR3: TGTGCCAGCAGACTCGGGACGCTCACTGAAGCTTTCTTT. Translated, it gives CASRLGTLTEAFF.

This sequence joins TRBV7-9 and TRBJ1-2; 11 bases agree with TRBD1. The CDR3 loop spans 16 amino acids. Germline V gives CDR1 SEHNR, CDR2 FQNEAQ (reference sequence). V was pared by 4 bases and J by 3 bases, with 7 bases of the junction left unmatched. The CDR3 protein is CASSSTGTGGDYGYTF. DNA of the CDR3: TGTGCCAGCAGCTCCACCGGGACAGGGGGGGACTATGGCTACACCTTC.

Here the CDR3 reads CASSLGVFSGNTIYF. The CDR3 DNA sequence: TGCGCCAGCAGCTTGGGGGTTTTCTCTGGAAACACCATATATTTT. The chain employs TRBV5-1 and TRBJ1-3; D ambiguous. V was cut by 0 bases and J by 0 bases, with 7 bases left in between. CDR3 length: 15 residues. Germline CDR1 SGHRS, CDR2 YFSETQ.

The chain links TRBV20-1 to TRBJ2-3, with unresolved D. Germline values: CDR1 DFQATT, CDR2 SNEGSKA (reference sequence). The CDR3 contains 11 residues. The germline V and J ends were trimmed by 5 bases and 6 bases, with 9 bases remaining between them. CDR3 sequence: CSAGPQDTQYF. CDR3 nucleotides: TGCAGTGCTGGCCCTCAGGATACGCAGTATTTT.

The rearrangement uses TRBV9 and TRBJ1-3; possibly TRBD1 for D (6 bases). Germline V gene sequence: CDR1 SGDLS, CDR2 YYNGEE. The CDR3 is 14 amino acids. The V end lost 3 bases, the J end lost 0 bases, and 7 bases lay between the germline ends. DNA for the CDR3: TGTGCCAGCAGCGAGGGGGACTCTGGAAACACCATATATTTT. Its protein is CASSEGDSGNTIYF.

V is TRBV12-3 or TRBV12-4 and J is TRBJ2-3; unclear D gene. The CDR3 spans 11 residues. Trimming pared 6 bases from V and 1 base from J, leaving 2 bases between. CDR3 DNA sequence: TGTGCCAGCAGCCGCACAGATACGCAGTATTTT. It yields the protein CASSRTDTQYF.

The genes are TRBV27 and TRBJ1-2, with D maybe TRBD1 (5 bases). The germline V and J ends were trimmed by 8 bases and 4 bases, with 20 bases remaining between them. Germline V gene data show CDR1 as MNHEY and CDR2 as SMNVEV (reference sequence). The CDR3 has 15 amino acids. CDR3 protein: CASGPRAGLVYGYTF. In nucleotides, the CDR3 is TGTGCCAGCGGCCCTAGGGCAGGGTTGGTCTATGGCTACACCTTC.

This chain links TRBV24-1 with TRBJ2-3; 8 bases map to TRBD2. V shed 12 bases, J shed 2 bases, and the junction held 6 bases outside the gene matches. Germline CDR1 is KGHDR and CDR2 is SFDVKD. This CDR3 contains 13 residues. CDR3 DNA sequence: TGTGCCTCCGGGGGGGGACCCACAGATACGCAGTATTTT. Protein product: CASGGGPTDTQYF.

The chain uses TRBV13 and TRBJ2-5; D perhaps matches TRBD2 (6 bases). Trimming left V 3 bases short and J 8 bases short, with 22 bases between. CDR1 and CDR2 (germline): PRHDT, FYEKMQ (reference sequence). The CDR3 is made up of 16 amino acids. The CDR3 region has the DNA TGTGCCAGCAGCTTGGAGGGGCTCCAAGGCCCAGAAACCCAGTACTTC. Translation gives CASSLEGLQGPETQYF.

This chain uses TRBV29-1 with TRBJ1-5; TRBD1 is a possible D gene (5 bases). V lost 4 bases, J lost 2 bases, and 15 bases lay in between. The CDR3 totals 15 residues. The germline CDR1 and CDR2 sequences are SQVTM and ANQGSEA. The DNA for the CDR3 is TGCAGCGTTGTGGTGACCCAGGGAGGCAATCAGCCCCAGCATTTT. This sequence encodes CSVVVTQGGNQPQHF.

The rearrangement links TRBV9 to TRBJ1-1; D call uncertain. The CDR3 extends over 13 amino acids. Germline V gives CDR1 SGDLS, CDR2 YYNGEE. The V end was cut by 0 bases, the J end by 5 bases, with 8 bases between. The CDR3 region has the DNA TGTGCCAGCAGCGTAGCAGTCGGGACTGAAGCTTTCTTT. Amino acid sequence: CASSVAVGTEAFF.

The V gene is TRBV29-1, the J gene TRBJ1-5; TRBD1 agrees at 7 bases. V lost 5 bases, J lost 5 bases, and 9 bases stayed unmatched. Germline V gene data show CDR1 as SQVTM and CDR2 as ANQGSEA. CDR3 length: 14 residues. The CDR3 loop is CSVKARGGDQPQHF. For the CDR3, the DNA is TGCAGCGTTAAGGCCAGGGGGGGGGATCAGCCCCAGCATTTT.

The chain recombines TRBV13 with TRBJ1-1; the D gene is possibly TRBD1 (6 bases). The CDR3 consists of 18 residues. Germline CDR1 is PRHDT and CDR2 is FYEKMQ (reference sequence). The V gene lost 11 bases and the J gene lost 3 bases, with 31 bases spanning the gap. CDR3 amino acids: CASAILDLAGERDTEAFF. The CDR3 DNA reads TGTGCCTCTGCGATTCTGGACTTGGCAGGGGAGAGGGACACTGAAGCTTTCTTT.

This chain connects TRBV29-1 to TRBJ2-5; tentative D call: TRBD1 (5 bases). V was trimmed by 7 bases and J by 2 bases, leaving 17 bases between them. The germline V gene encodes CDR1 SQVTM and CDR2 ANQGSEA. The CDR3 totals 14 residues. The CDR3 sequence: CSAVDGRVQETQYF. The CDR3 nucleotides are TGCAGCGCCGTCGATGGCAGGGTACAAGAGACCCAGTACTTC. Together with reference TRBV29-1 and TRBJ2-5, the CDR3 gives the full variable domain: SAVISQKPSRDICQRGTSLTIQCQVDSQVTMMFWYRQQPGQSLTLIATANQGSEATYESGFVIDKFPISRPNLTFSTLTVSNMSPEDSSIYLCSAVDGRVQETQYFGPGTRLLVL.

This rearrangement joins TRBV5-1 to TRBJ1-1; 11 bases line up with TRBD1. The CDR3 has 15 amino acids. CDR1 SGHRS and CDR2 YFSETQ come from the germline V gene. V shed 4 bases, J shed 3 bases, and the junction held 5 bases outside the gene matches. The CDR3 DNA reads as TGCGCCAGCAGCACCGGACAGGGGGCCTACACTGAAGCTTTCTTT. Residues: CASSTGQGAYTEAFF.